Shown below are 32 T cell receptor beta chains from a single sample sequenced in a study of a mutant IDH1 vaccine in newly diagnosed glioma. The protocol was immunoSEQ multiplex PCR, while the TCRdb copy is restricted to in-frame clones and leaves out a portion. The profile shows tens of thousands of clones, 65% of them singletons. Time point of the sample: week 47, end of study. The study gave 300 ug of mutant IDH1 20-mer peptide per vaccine dose, with topical imiquimod. For these receptors, no antigen is known. The input for sequencing was peripheral blood mononuclear cells (PBMCs), taken from a glioma patient whose treatment included an IDH1 peptide vaccine. Receptors were obtained from a middle-aged man with glioma. Some clones in this sample may be carry-over from other donors' samples.

V and J are TRBV4-1 and TRBJ1-2; TRBD1 is a possible D gene (6 bases). This CDR3 spans 15 amino acids. The germline CDR1 and CDR2 sequences are MGHRA and YSYEKL. V was cut by 0 bases and J by 3 bases, with 11 bases left in between. CDR3 sequence: CASSQEAGAYYGYTF. The CDR3 nucleotides read TGCGCCAGCAGCCAAGAGGCGGGGGCCTACTATGGCTACACCTTC.

The chain couples TRBV11-2 to TRBJ1-4, with TRBD1 matching over 9 bases. Germline CDR1 and CDR2: SGHAT and FQNNGV. J gave up 6 bases and V 4 bases, and 15 bases lay outside the gene matches. The CDR3 has 18 residues. CDR3 in DNA: TGTGCCAGCAGCTGGCGGACAGGGGATTGGACGGCGGATGAAAAACTGTTTTTT. This gives the protein CASSWRTGDWTADEKLFF.

In the case of this clone: This CDR3 is missing its conserved last phenylalanine or tryptophan, likely due to a read error. The limits of the CDR3 on the DNA are not certain, so only TCRdb's listed CDR3 is given. The chain combines TRBV13 with TRBJ1-2; the table calls TRBD1, which could not be checked here. The CDR3 is 12 amino acids in total, end residues counted. Germline values: CDR1 PRHDT, CDR2 FYEKMQ (reference sequence). The CDR3 here is CASSLGPTTGAL.

This clone appeared a few times. V usage is TRBV5-1 and J usage is TRBJ2-5; TRBD2 aligns across 15 bases. Per the germline V gene, CDR1 is SGHRS and CDR2 is YFSETQ. This CDR3 spans 15 amino acids. J gave up 3 bases and V 4 bases, and 1 base lay outside the gene matches. For the CDR3, the DNA is TGCGCCAGCAGCCGGACTAGCGGGGGGGAAGAGACCCAGTACTTC. This gives the protein CASSRTSGGEETQYF.

This clone was seen only a few times. This chain joins TRBV9 and TRBJ2-3; 9 bases are a match to TRBD1. There are 15 residues in the CDR3. Per the germline V gene, CDR1 is SGDLS and CDR2 is YYNGEE. J lost 6 bases, V lost 4 bases, and 9 bases had no gene match. The CDR3: CASSPRTGAHDTQYF. As DNA, the CDR3 is TGTGCCAGCAGCCCGAGGACAGGGGCTCACGATACGCAGTATTTT.

This clone was found a few times. The chain uses TRBV7-6 and TRBJ1-1; D ambiguous. V was shortened by 2 bases and J by 1 base, with 5 bases between the two germline ends. CDR1 is SGHVS and CDR2 is FNYEAQ in the germline V gene. The CDR3 has 13 amino acids. CDR3 bases: TGTGCCAGCAGCTTAACCCAGAACACTGAAGCTTTCTTT. It encodes CASSLTQNTEAFF.

The gene calls are TRBV7-9 and TRBJ2-7; perhaps TRBD1 as D (5 bases). CDR3 size: 15 residues. Germline CDR1 SEHNR, CDR2 FQNEAQ (reference sequence). The ends were cut back, 0 bases at V and 4 bases at J, with 13 bases in the middle. Here the CDR3 DNA reads TGTGCCAGCAGCTTAGCCCAGGGCCGCCTTTACGAGCAGTACTTC. Protein sequence: CASSLAQGRLYEQYF.

The chain recombines TRBV5-1 with TRBJ2-7; 13 bases line up with TRBD2. Germline V lookup: CDR1 SGHRS, CDR2 YFSETQ. The J segment lost 2 bases and the V segment lost 2 bases, leaving 4 bases of the junction unmatched. This CDR3 has 16 residues. This chain's CDR3 is CASSLPTSGGAYEQYF. The CDR3 DNA reads as TGCGCCAGCAGCTTACCTACTAGCGGGGGGGCCTACGAGCAGTACTTC. Drawing the rest from reference TRBV5-1 and TRBJ2-7, the complete variable domain is KAGVTQTPRYLIKTRGQQVTLSCSPISGHRSVSWYQQTPGQGLQFLFEYFSETQRNKGNFPGRFSGRQFSNSRSEMNVSTLELGDSALYLCASSLPTSGGAYEQYFGPGTRLTVT.

The V and J genes are TRBV4-1 and TRBJ1-2; 8 bases agree with TRBD1. This CDR3 is 18 amino acids long. Germline V gene sequence: CDR1 MGHRA, CDR2 YSYEKL. Trimming removed 1 base from V and 2 bases from J; junction bases left unmatched: 12. The CDR3 loop is CASSQAHTGQGGNYGYTF. The CDR3, as DNA: TGCGCCAGCAGCCAAGCCCACACAGGACAGGGCGGGAACTATGGCTACACCTTC.

This clone has a handful of counts. V gene TRBV5-1 combines with J gene TRBJ1-2, with 8 bases identical to TRBD1. Germline lookup yields CDR1 SGHRS and CDR2 YFSETQ. Trimming removed 2 bases from V and 8 bases from J; junction bases left unmatched: 5. The CDR3 spans 13 residues. CDR3 region: CASSFLQGGGYTF. Here the CDR3 DNA reads TGCGCCAGCAGCTTCCTACAGGGGGGGGGCTACACCTTC. The whole variable domain, remainder taken from reference TRBV5-1 and TRBJ1-2, is KAGVTQTPRYLIKTRGQQVTLSCSPISGHRSVSWYQQTPGQGLQFLFEYFSETQRNKGNFPGRFSGRQFSNSRSEMNVSTLELGDSALYLCASSFLQGGGYTFGSGTRLTVV.

As for this clone: The sample contains more than one DNA sequence encoding this CDR3. The V gene is TRBV5-1, the J gene TRBJ2-2; D unclear. The germline V gene encodes CDR1 SGHRS and CDR2 YFSETQ. V shed 4 bases and J shed 5 bases, with 12 bases lying between them. This CDR3 spans 14 amino acids. The CDR3 DNA is TGCGCCAGCAGCCCGAGAACAGCAACCGGGGAGCTGTTTTTT. Its translation is CASSPRTATGELFF.

V and J are TRBV9 and TRBJ2-7, with TRBD1 matching 10 bases. The ends lost 3 bases at V and 7 bases at J; junction bases unmatched: 10. The CDR3 length is 15 residues. Germline CDR1 is SGDLS and CDR2 is YYNGEE. The CDR3 bases are TGTGCCAGCAGCGGTAGGACAGGGGGTAGGGAAGAGCAGTACTTC. Amino acid sequence: CASSGRTGGREEQYF.

By sample share, this clone is medium-sized. The gene calls are TRBV7-9 and TRBJ1-3; the D gene is possibly TRBD1 (5 bases). The CDR3 loop spans 14 amino acids. CDR1 SEHNR and CDR2 FQNEAQ come from the germline V gene (reference sequence). The V end was cut by 8 bases, the J end by 0 bases, with 11 bases between. Here the CDR3 DNA reads TGTGCCAGCGGGCGGGGGGACTCTGGAAACACCATATATTTT. Translation: CASGRGDSGNTIYF.

The chain has TRBV9 and TRBJ1-3; 8 bases agree with TRBD1. Germline CDR1 and CDR2: SGDLS and YYNGEE. The CDR3 sequence is 15 residues long. Trimming cost V 2 bases and J 8 bases; bases outside gene matches: 9. CDR3 in DNA: TGTGCCAGCAGCGTCTACAGGGGGAACGTTGACACCATATATTTT. It codes for CASSVYRGNVDTIYF.

This clone occurred a few times. This rearrangement joins TRBV19 to TRBJ2-2, with 7 bases identical to TRBD2. This CDR3 is built from 13 residues. V shed 8 bases, J shed 0 bases, and the junction held 0 bases outside the gene matches. CDR1 is LNHDA and CDR2 is SQIVND in the germline V gene (reference sequence). CDR3 nucleotide sequence: TGTGCCAGTGCGGGGGCGAACACCGGGGAGCTGTTTTTT. Translated: CASAGANTGELFF. The full variable domain, its missing parts supplied by reference TRBV19 and TRBJ2-2, is DGGITQSPKYLFRKEGQNVTLSCEQNLNHDAMYWYRQDPGQGLRLIYYSQIVNDFQKGDIAEGYSVSREKKESFPLTVTSAQKNPTAFYLCASAGANTGELFFGEGSRLTVL.

Concerning this clone itself: Other nucleotide sequences in the sample specify the same CDR3. The CDR3 DNA is TGCGCCAGCAGTCTAGACACGAACTATGGCTACACCTTC. Encoded protein: CASSLDTNYGYTF. This sequence joins TRBV5-1 and TRBJ1-2; D is unclear. The CDR3 is made up of 13 amino acids. Germline CDR1 is SGHRS and CDR2 is YFSETQ. The V end was cut by 5 bases, the J end by 2 bases, with 10 bases between.

In nucleotides, the CDR3 is TGTGCCGGCTACAGGGGAATCGGGGGCTACACCTTC. Protein product: CAGYRGIGGYTF. The gene calls are TRBV6-1 and TRBJ1-2, with 7 positions matching TRBD1. The CDR3 totals 12 residues. Germline CDR1 is MNHNS and CDR2 is SASEGT. The V and J ends lost 11 bases and 8 bases, in that order; junction bases with no gene match: 11.

This clone was observed a few times. V and J are TRBV27 and TRBJ2-6; D could derive from TRBD1 or TRBD2 (6 bases each). Trimming cost V 8 bases and J 4 bases, with 15 bases left between them. The CDR3 has 15 amino acids. Germline loops: CDR1 MNHEY, CDR2 SMNVEV (reference sequence). The DNA for the CDR3 is TGTGCCAGCGGGTCGGGGGCTGGAGGGGCCAACGTCCTGACTTTC. As protein: CASGSGAGGANVLTF.

This clone showed up just a few times. CDR3 nucleotides: TGTGCCAGCAGCCAAGCTATCGGCCCAATGATAGCGGATACGCAGTATTTT. Its protein is CASSQAIGPMIADTQYF. V usage is TRBV4-2 and J usage is TRBJ2-3; the D gene is possibly TRBD2 (5 bases). Trimming pared 1 base from V and 6 bases from J, leaving 20 bases between. Germline V gene sequence: CDR1 LGHNA, CDR2 YNFKEQ. The CDR3 runs 17 residues.

The chain couples TRBV10-3 to TRBJ2-7, with 9 nucleotides matching TRBD2. This CDR3 contains 13 residues. V lost 9 bases to trimming and J lost 3 bases; unmatched junction nucleotides: 6. Germline V gene lookup returns CDR1 ENHRY and CDR2 SYGVKD. CDR3 nucleotides: TGTGCCATACAAGCGGGGGGCCTCTACGAGCAGTACTTC. It specifies CAIQAGGLYEQYF.

V and J are TRBV6-5 and TRBJ1-3; D is uncertain. The CDR3 covers 15 residues. Germline V CDR1 and CDR2: MNHEY, SVGAGI. Trimming cost V 6 bases and J 0 bases, with 12 bases left between them. DNA of the CDR3: TGTGCCAGCAGCCCAACAATGAGCTCTGGAAACACCATATATTTT. This codes for CASSPTMSSGNTIYF.

V gene TRBV10-2 combines with J gene TRBJ2-2; 10 nucleotides line up with TRBD2. V lost 11 bases to trimming and J lost 1 base; unmatched junction nucleotides: 4. The CDR3 runs 14 residues. Germline values: CDR1 WSHSY, CDR2 SAAADI. CDR3 nucleotides: TGCGCCCGGGGGACTAGCGAGAACACCGGGGAGCTGTTTTTT. This encodes CARGTSENTGELFF.

This clone was detected only once. The rearrangement links TRBV5-4 to TRBJ2-5; D perhaps matches TRBD1 (5 bases). The CDR3 runs 14 residues. Germline CDR1 reads SGHNT; CDR2 reads YYREEE (reference sequence). Trimming pared 0 bases from V and 5 bases from J, leaving 11 bases between. The CDR3 bases are TGTGCCAGCAGCTTGGAGGGCAGGGTCGAGACCCAGTACTTC. This encodes CASSLEGRVETQYF. The entire variable domain, with the rest obtained from reference TRBV5-4 and TRBJ2-5, is as follows: ETGVTQSPTHLIKTRGQQVTLRCSSQSGHNTVSWYQQALGQGPQFIFQYYREEENGRGNFPPRFSGLQFPNYSSELNVNALELDDSALYLCASSLEGRVETQYFGPGTRLLVL.

The J gene is TRBJ2-7, the V gene TRBV6-1; D not resolved. Looked up from germline, CDR1 is MNHNS and CDR2 is SASEGT. V was cut by 8 bases and J by 4 bases, with 6 bases left in between. The CDR3 extends over 10 amino acids. The DNA for the CDR3 is TGTGCCAGCCGGCGGTACGAGCAGTACTTC. Translated, it gives CASRRYEQYF.

This clone has only a few counts. The chain joins TRBV30 to TRBJ2-7; a weak D match, TRBD1 (6 bases). Germline V gene data show CDR1 as GTSNPN and CDR2 as SVGIG (reference sequence). The CDR3 runs 15 residues. The V end was cut by 5 bases, the J end by 0 bases, with 17 bases between. DNA of the CDR3: TGTGCCTGGGTCCGAGGGGGTTTCGGCTCCTACGAGCAGTACTTC. It specifies CAWVRGGFGSYEQYF.

The V call is TRBV2, the J call TRBJ1-2, with 9 bases lining up with TRBD1. V shed 6 bases, J shed 6 bases, and the junction held 5 bases outside the gene matches. Germline V lookup: CDR1 SNHLY, CDR2 FYNNEI. The CDR3 runs 13 residues. The CDR3 protein is CASRKQGADGYTF. In DNA form, the CDR3 reads TGTGCCAGCAGAAAACAGGGGGCCGATGGCTACACCTTC.

The chain carries TRBV7-6 and TRBJ1-2; D unresolved. Germline assignment: CDR1 SGHVS and CDR2 FNYEAQ. Between the trimmed V and J ends, which lost 5 bases and 3 bases, there was a span of 13 bases. The CDR3 is 14 residues long. The CDR3 DNA sequence: TGTGCCAGCAGCCCGTTGGGCGCGGACTATGGCTACACCTTC. Translated, it gives CASSPLGADYGYTF.

The V call is TRBV30, the J call TRBJ2-2, with D possibly being TRBD1 or TRBD2 (6 bases each). The germline gives CDR1 GTSNPN, CDR2 SVGIG (reference sequence). The CDR3 consists of 14 residues. Trimming pared 5 bases from V and 7 bases from J, leaving 17 bases between. The CDR3 sequence: CAWGGGSGGGELFF. In DNA, the CDR3 is TGTGCCTGGGGAGGGGGTAGCGGCGGCGGGGAGCTGTTTTTT.

This clone occurred a few times. The chain carries TRBV6-4 and TRBJ2-7; D unclear. Germline V gene lookup returns CDR1 MRHNA and CDR2 SNTAGT. Trimming shortened V by 5 bases and J by 0 bases, and 11 bases separated the two germline ends. The CDR3 is 14 amino acids. Here the CDR3 reads CASSPPLNSYEQYF. CDR3 DNA sequence: TGTGCCAGCAGTCCTCCGCTAAACTCCTACGAGCAGTACTTC.

The chain joins TRBV30 to TRBJ1-3; 7 positions match TRBD1. J lost 4 bases, V lost 3 bases, and 3 bases had no gene match. The germline gives CDR1 GTSNPN, CDR2 SVGIG (reference sequence). The length of the CDR3 is 13 residues. CDR3 sequence: CAWSPGQGNTIYF. The CDR3 DNA sequence: TGTGCCTGGAGCCCGGGACAGGGAAACACCATATATTTT.

The V and J genes are TRBV11-2 and TRBJ2-1, with a possible D match to TRBD1 (6 bases). Deletions cut 8 bases from V and 9 bases from J, with 20 bases between. This CDR3 comprises 14 residues. CDR1 and CDR2 (germline): SGHAT, FQNNGV. CDR3 loop: CASRRLQGRGEQFF. CDR3 in DNA: TGTGCCAGCCGAAGATTACAGGGCCGGGGTGAGCAGTTCTTC.

V is TRBV7-9 and J is TRBJ1-2, with 9 bases identical to TRBD1. Germline CDR1 and CDR2: SEHNR and FQNEAQ (reference sequence). The CDR3 spans 16 residues. The J segment lost 8 bases and the V segment lost 5 bases, leaving 15 bases of the junction unmatched. The CDR3 nucleotides read TGTGCCAGCAGCCTTATAAACCCGGGACAGGGTTTGGGCTACACCTTC. It encodes CASSLINPGQGLGYTF. Full variable domain (rest looked up from reference TRBV7-9 and TRBJ1-2): DTGVSQNPRHKITKRGQNVTFRCDPISEHNRLYWYRQTLGQGPEFLTYFQNEAQLEKSRLLSDRFSAERPKGSFSTLEIQRTEQGDSAMYLCASSLINPGQGLGYTFGSGTRLTVV.